These T cell receptor beta chains were read from a single sample in a study of T cells in Graves' hyperthyroidism and ophthalmopathy. TCRdb reprocessed the multiplex PCR reads via MiXCR and lists one record per CDR3 protein. The sample comprises under 300,000 distinct CDR3 sequences, 10% to 15% of which are singletons, and more than 7.5% rests with the top ten. Sequenced input: blood. These receptors all stem from a young woman with Graves' hyperthyroidism that later progressed to Graves' ophthalmopathy. Each CDR3 is given with its conserved first and last residue.

CDR3 protein	J gene	V gene
CASSFGGNTGELFF	TRBJ2-2	TRBV27
CSVEGQSLAGAHQETQYF	TRBJ2-5	TRBV29-1
CASSLESLGEQYF	TRBJ2-7	TRBV11-2
CSARKGSYGYTF	TRBJ1-2	TRBV20-1
CAWSRGGGIQETQYF	TRBJ2-5	TRBV30
CASSARTSGRGTYEQYF	TRBJ2-7	TRBV7-9
CASSLGAEFGTDTQYF	TRBJ2-3	TRBV11-2
CASSQGAAGINEQFF	TRBJ2-1	TRBV18
CAWSFSGANVLTF	TRBJ2-6	TRBV30
CASSPPGLGGNEQFF	TRBJ2-1	TRBV18
CSARVGAGYIYEQYF	TRBJ2-7	TRBV20-1
CASSVLGLGEQYF	TRBJ2-7	TRBV19
CASSSGQGRTGELFF	TRBJ2-2	TRBV9
CASSLASVASGANVLTF	TRBJ2-6	TRBV5-1
CASSLAGTSGETQYF	TRBJ2-5	TRBV11-2
CASSQVSGSIADTQYF	TRBJ2-3	TRBV3-1
CASRPRLAGGPVGGELFF	TRBJ2-2	TRBV19
CASSRGVAANEKLFF	TRBJ1-4	TRBV5-5
CATSDGQRDTEAFF	TRBJ1-1	TRBV24-1
CASSPTTGNEQFF	TRBJ2-1	TRBV12-3/TRBV12-4
CASAPGGQGLTYEQYF	TRBJ2-7	TRBV2
CASSHGETTEASF	TRBJ1-1	TRBV5-6
CSARDGGESPLHF	TRBJ1-6	TRBV20-1
CASSYRELFYNEQFF	TRBJ2-1	TRBV6-6
CASSSGTGGFQPQHF	TRBJ1-5	TRBV27
CASSSDRVATDGGAQYF	TRBJ2-5	TRBV5-1
CALVKTYEQYF	TRBJ2-7	TRBV19
CASTRTALNTEAFF	TRBJ1-1	TRBV19
CASSITGFGTDTQYF	TRBJ2-3	TRBV19
CASRGPISSAGANVLTF	TRBJ2-6	TRBV12-3/TRBV12-4
CASSSRGPREQYF	TRBJ2-7	TRBV4-1
CASSLSASSYEQYF	TRBJ2-7	TRBV12-3/TRBV12-4
CASSSNGGREAFF	TRBJ1-1	TRBV6-2/TRBV6-3
CASSFKGPVHGELFF	TRBJ2-2	TRBV6-1
CASSWGALGAGNEQFF	TRBJ2-1	TRBV7-9
CASSQFREGSPLHF	TRBJ1-6	TRBV3-1
CASSFPTVGLTSGRAVNEQFF	TRBJ2-1	TRBV11-1
CASSSITQGRGYTF	TRBJ1-2	TRBV27